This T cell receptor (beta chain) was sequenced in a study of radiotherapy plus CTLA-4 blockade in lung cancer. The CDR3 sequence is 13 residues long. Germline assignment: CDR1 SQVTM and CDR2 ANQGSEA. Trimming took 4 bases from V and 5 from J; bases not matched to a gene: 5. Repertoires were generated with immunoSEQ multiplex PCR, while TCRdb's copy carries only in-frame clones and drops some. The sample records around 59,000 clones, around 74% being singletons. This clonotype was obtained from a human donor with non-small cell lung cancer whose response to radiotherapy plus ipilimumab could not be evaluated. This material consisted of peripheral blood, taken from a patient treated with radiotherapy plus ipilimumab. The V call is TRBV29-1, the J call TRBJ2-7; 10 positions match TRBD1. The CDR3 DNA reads TGCAGCGTTGGACAGGGGGCAATCAACGAGCAGTACTTC. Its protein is CSVGQGAINEQYF.